A single T cell receptor beta chain is shown here with its context. Its specificity is not known. Sequencing was performed with immunoSEQ multiplex PCR; in TCRdb, only in-frame clones are kept and a portion is missing. The sample lists 120,000 to 150,000 clones; about 89% were seen once. This sample was taken from a study of T cell responses to AZD1222 COVID-19 vaccine. Whole-study results and caveats: White British ancestry dominated among donors, who included more females, and clonal diversity was possibly underestimated. There were vaccine-associated CD4 TCRs across spike, dominant at 160-218 and 743-854. Repertoire sampling occurred only after the peak T cell response.

The origin of this receptor is an adult in good health. The specimen comprised peripheral blood, sampled on day 0 of MenACWY control vaccination.

CDR3 protein: CASSPLGRVANEKLFF. In DNA form, the CDR3 reads TGTGCCAGCAGCCCCCTTGGGAGGGTGGCTAATGAAAAACTGTTTTTT. The chain has TRBV11-2 and TRBJ1-4, with D unclear. CDR3 length: 16 amino acids. The V gene lost 5 bases and the J gene lost 3 bases, with 16 bases spanning the gap. Looked up from germline, CDR1 is SGHAT and CDR2 is FQNNGV. Full variable domain (rest looked up from reference TRBV11-2 and TRBJ1-4): EAGVAQSPRYKIIEKRQSVAFWCNPISGHATLYWYQQILGQGPKLLIQFQNNGVVDDSQLPKDRFSAERLKGVDSTLKIQPAKLEDSAVYLCASSPLGRVANEKLFFGSGTQLSVL.